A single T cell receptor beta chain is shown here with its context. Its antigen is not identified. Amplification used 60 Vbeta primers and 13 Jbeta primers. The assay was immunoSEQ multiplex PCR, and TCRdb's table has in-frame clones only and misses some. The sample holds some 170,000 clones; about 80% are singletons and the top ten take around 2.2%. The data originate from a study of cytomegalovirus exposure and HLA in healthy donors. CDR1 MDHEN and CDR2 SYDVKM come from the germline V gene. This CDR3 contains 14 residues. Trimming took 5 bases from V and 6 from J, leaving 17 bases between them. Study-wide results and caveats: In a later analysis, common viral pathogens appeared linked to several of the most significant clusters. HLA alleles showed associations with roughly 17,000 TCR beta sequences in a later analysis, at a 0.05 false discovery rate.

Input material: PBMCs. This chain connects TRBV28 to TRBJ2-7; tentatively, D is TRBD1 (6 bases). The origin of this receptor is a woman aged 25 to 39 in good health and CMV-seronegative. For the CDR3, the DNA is TGTGCCAGCAGTCCAAGGGGGACATTCAGCGAGCAGTACTTC. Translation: CASSPRGTFSEQYF.